This T cell receptor (beta chain) was sequenced in a study of shared T cell receptors in the human thymus. V lost 3 bases, J lost 3 bases, and 21 bases lay in between. The CDR3 length is 18 residues. The germline V gene has CDR1 LNHDA and CDR2 SQIVND (reference sequence). TCRdb's table, derived via immunoSEQ multiplex PCR, lists solely in-frame clones and lacks some. The sample records approximately 760,000 clones, 80% to 90% being singletons. These data were also filed under a second study, of human thymus T cells. As that report states: Resections from corrective heart surgery provided thymus tissue.

The receptor comes from a girl under three years old with a congenital heart defect. Sequenced: thymocytes. The gene calls are TRBV19 and TRBJ1-5; possible D gene TRBD1, 6 bases. CDR3: CASSMGGRVPKDNQPQHF. The DNA of the CDR3 is TGTGCCAGTAGTATGGGGGGGCGGGTCCCCAAGGACAATCAGCCCCAGCATTTT.